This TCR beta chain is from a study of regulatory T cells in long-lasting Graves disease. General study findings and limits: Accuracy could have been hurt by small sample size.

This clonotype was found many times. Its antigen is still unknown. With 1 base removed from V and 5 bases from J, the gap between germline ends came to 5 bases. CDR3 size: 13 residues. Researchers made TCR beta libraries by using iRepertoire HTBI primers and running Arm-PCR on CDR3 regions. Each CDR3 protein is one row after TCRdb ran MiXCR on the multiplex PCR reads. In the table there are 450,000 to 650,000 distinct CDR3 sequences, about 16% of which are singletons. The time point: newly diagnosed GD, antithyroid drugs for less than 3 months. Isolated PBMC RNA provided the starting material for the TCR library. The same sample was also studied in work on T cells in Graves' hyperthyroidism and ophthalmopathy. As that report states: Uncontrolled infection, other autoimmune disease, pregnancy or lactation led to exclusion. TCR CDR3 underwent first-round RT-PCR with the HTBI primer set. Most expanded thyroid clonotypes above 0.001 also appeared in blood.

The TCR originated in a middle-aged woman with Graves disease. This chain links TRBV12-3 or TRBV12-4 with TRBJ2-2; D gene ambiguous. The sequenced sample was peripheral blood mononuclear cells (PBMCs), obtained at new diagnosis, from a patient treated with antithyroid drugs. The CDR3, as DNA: TGTGCCAGCAGTTTAGTCGCGACCGGGGAGCTGTTTTTT. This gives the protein CASSLVATGELFF.